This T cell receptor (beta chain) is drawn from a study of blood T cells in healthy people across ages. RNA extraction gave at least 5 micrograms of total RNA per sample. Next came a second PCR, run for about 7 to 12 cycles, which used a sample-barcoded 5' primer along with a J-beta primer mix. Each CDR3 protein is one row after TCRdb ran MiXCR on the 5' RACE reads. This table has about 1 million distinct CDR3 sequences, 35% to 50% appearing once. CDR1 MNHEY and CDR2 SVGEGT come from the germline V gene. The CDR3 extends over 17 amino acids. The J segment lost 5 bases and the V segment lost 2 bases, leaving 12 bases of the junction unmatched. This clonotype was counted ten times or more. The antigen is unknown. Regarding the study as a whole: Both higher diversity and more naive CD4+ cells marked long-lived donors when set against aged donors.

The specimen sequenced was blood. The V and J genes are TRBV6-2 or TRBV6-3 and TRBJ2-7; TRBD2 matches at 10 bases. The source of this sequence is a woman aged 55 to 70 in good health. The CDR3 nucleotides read TGTGCCAGCAGTTACGAGCGGGAGGGCCTGTTTATCAACGAGCAGTACTTC. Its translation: CASSYEREGLFINEQYF.